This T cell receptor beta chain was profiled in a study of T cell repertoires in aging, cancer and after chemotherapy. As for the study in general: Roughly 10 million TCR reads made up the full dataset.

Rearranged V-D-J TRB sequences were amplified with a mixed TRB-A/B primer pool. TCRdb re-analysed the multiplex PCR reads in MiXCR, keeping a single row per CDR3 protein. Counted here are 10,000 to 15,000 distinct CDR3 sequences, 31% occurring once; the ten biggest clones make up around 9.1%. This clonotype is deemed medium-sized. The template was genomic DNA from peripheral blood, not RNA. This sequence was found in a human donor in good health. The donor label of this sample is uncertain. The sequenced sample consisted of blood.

This CDR3 reads CSAASGGSTDTQYF. Written as DNA, the CDR3 is TGCAGCGCAGCTAGCGGGGGTAGCACAGATACGCAGTATTTT. The V gene is TRBV29-1, the J gene TRBJ2-3; TRBD2 matches 10 bases. With 7 bases clipped from V and 0 bases from J, the junction kept 4 bases outside the gene matches. In germline, CDR1 is SQVTM, CDR2 ANQGSEA. This CDR3 is built from 14 residues.